The 10 T cell receptor beta chains given below trace back to one sample, sequenced in a study of T cell repertoires in cytomegalovirus infection (dated 2019 in TCRdb). Sequencer: Illumina HiSeq 1500. TCRdb took the public reads, trimmed them with fastp at Q25, ran MiXCR for clone calling and kept in-frame beta chains. All rows with the same CDR3 protein become a single entry with the most common DNA and genes. The sample table lists some 220,000 distinct CDR3 sequences, approximately 13% of them with a count of one. Of the sample, 1.5% to 2% is held by the ten largest clones. The sequencing sample was made of PBMCs. The receptors originated from a human donor in good health (CMV status not recorded). Some clones in this sample may be carry-over from other donors' samples.

This clonotype showed up many times. The rearrangement joins TRBV7-2 to TRBJ2-3, with D unresolved. This CDR3 comprises 12 residues. Germline CDR1 and CDR2: SGHTA and FQGNSA. V was clipped by 7 bases and J by 6 bases, with 11 bases between them. CDR3 in amino acids: CASTSTRDTQYF. CDR3 coding DNA: TGTGCCAGCACCTCTACCAGGGATACGCAGTATTTT.

This clonotype has a count of ten or more. The chain combines TRBV6-6 with TRBJ2-5; unclear D gene. V lost 6 bases, J lost 3 bases, and 5 bases lay in between. Germline V lookup: CDR1 MNHNY, CDR2 SVGAGI (reference sequence). CDR3 length: 11 amino acids. This CDR3 reads CASSYKETQYF. In DNA form, the CDR3 reads TGTGCCAGCAGCTACAAAGAGACCCAGTACTTC.

V gene TRBV3-1 combines with J gene TRBJ2-7; 10 nucleotides agree with TRBD1. After removal of 2 bases from V and 6 bases from J, the junction contained 7 bases not matched to a gene. Germline V gene sequence: CDR1 LGHDT, CDR2 YNNKEL (reference sequence). The CDR3 length is 15 residues. DNA for the CDR3: TGTGCCAGCAGCCAACCTGACAGGGGGCTTGGCGAGCAGTACTTC. Protein: CASSQPDRGLGEQYF.

The rearrangement links TRBV5-1 to TRBJ2-7; the D is unclear. Germline CDR1 SGHRS, CDR2 YFSETQ. The CDR3 is made up of 13 amino acids. Trimming cost V 0 bases and J 7 bases, with 11 bases left between them. CDR3 nucleotides: TGCGCCAGCAGCTTGGGGCCGCAAGGGGAGCAGTACTTC. Translated: CASSLGPQGEQYF. Filled out from reference TRBV5-1 and TRBJ2-7, the complete variable domain reads KAGVTQTPRYLIKTRGQQVTLSCSPISGHRSVSWYQQTPGQGLQFLFEYFSETQRNKGNFPGRFSGRQFSNSRSEMNVSTLELGDSALYLCASSLGPQGEQYFGPGTRLTVT.

This clonotype was observed a few times. V usage is TRBV2 and J usage is TRBJ2-5; D unclear. The CDR3 is made up of 14 amino acids. Trimming removed 1 base from V and 3 bases from J, with 9 bases in between. The germline V gene has CDR1 SNHLY and CDR2 FYNNEI. CDR3: CASSEELLKETQYF. CDR3 coding DNA: TGTGCCAGCAGTGAAGAGCTCCTTAAAGAGACCCAGTACTTC.

This chain joins TRBV5-6 and TRBJ2-7; 10 bases are a match to TRBD1. This CDR3 is built from 18 residues. The germline CDR1 and CDR2 sequences are SGHDT and YYEEEE. V shed 5 bases, J shed 1 base, and the junction held 15 bases outside the gene matches. In nucleotides, the CDR3 is TGTGCCAGCAGGGCCGGGACAGGGGCATGGTCCCCTTCCTACGAGCAGTACTTC. Amino acid sequence: CASRAGTGAWSPSYEQYF.

The J gene is TRBJ2-1, the V gene TRBV28; 12 bases match TRBD2. After removal of 5 bases from V and 5 bases from J, the junction contained 10 bases not matched to a gene. CDR1 MDHEN and CDR2 SYDVKM come from the germline V gene. This CDR3 comprises 17 residues. CDR3 sequence: CASSPPPLAGGNNEQFF. DNA of the CDR3: TGTGCCAGCAGTCCCCCCCCGCTAGCGGGAGGGAACAATGAGCAGTTCTTC. The full variable domain, in which reference TRBV28 and TRBJ2-1 provide the parts outside the CDR3, is DVKVTQSSRYLVKRTGEKVFLECVQDMDHENMFWYRQDPGLGLRLIYFSYDVKMKEKGDIPEGYSVSREKKERFSLILESASTNQTSMYLCASSPPPLAGGNNEQFFGPGTRLTVL.

DNA for the CDR3: TGCAGCGTTGAGGTGGGGACAAAAGATGAGCAGTTCTTC. Its protein is CSVEVGTKDEQFF. The V gene is TRBV29-1, the J gene TRBJ2-1; a possible D gene is TRBD1 (6 bases). V lost 3 bases and J 8 bases, leaving 14 bases between the germline ends. This CDR3 comprises 13 residues. Looked up from germline, CDR1 is SQVTM and CDR2 is ANQGSEA.

This clonotype appeared many times. The gene calls are TRBV4-1 and TRBJ2-3; 10 bases align to TRBD1. CDR3 length: 17 residues. The trim removed 0 bases at V and 2 bases at J, leaving 5 bases unmatched. CDR1 and CDR2 (germline): MGHRA, YSYEKL. DNA of the CDR3: TGCGCCAGCAGCCAAGATCGGACAGGGGGGACCACAGATACGCAGTATTTT. This gives the protein CASSQDRTGGTTDTQYF.

This clonotype showed up many times. The chain combines TRBV28 with TRBJ2-7; 13 bases line up with TRBD2. From germline, CDR1 is MDHEN and CDR2 SYDVKM. The V and J ends lost 7 bases and 2 bases, in that order; junction bases with no gene match: 8. This CDR3 has 16 amino acids. CDR3 DNA: TGTGCCAGCATAGGACTAGCGGGAGTGAAACCCTACGAGCAGTACTTC. Its translation is CASIGLAGVKPYEQYF. Variable domain in full (rest from reference TRBV28 and TRBJ2-7): DVKVTQSSRYLVKRTGEKVFLECVQDMDHENMFWYRQDPGLGLRLIYFSYDVKMKEKGDIPEGYSVSREKKERFSLILESASTNQTSMYLCASIGLAGVKPYEQYFGPGTRLTVT.